This T cell receptor beta chain was retrieved from a study of OX40 agonist ivuxolimab in advanced cancers. Study context: It was permissible to have had prior anti-PD-1, anti-PD-L1 or anti-CTLA-4 therapy, and around 40% had some.

Germline CDR1 is KGHSH and CDR2 is LQKENI. This CDR3 has 15 amino acids. With 0 bases removed from V and 1 base from J, the gap between germline ends came to 8 bases. Findings of the study overall: Partial responders treated at 0.1-3.0 mg/kg exhibited clonal expansion among the lowest measured. Averaged across samples, CD8+ T cells carried more expanded clones than CD4+ did. At doses 0.1 to 3.0 mg/kg, CD4+ and CD8+ clones expanded.

Method: immunoSEQ multiplex PCR; TCRdb's copy keeps in-frame clones and lacks some. Altogether tens of thousands of clones are present, 91% being singletons, with the ten largest covering more than 13%. Note on this clone: No antigen is known for it.

The receptor was derived from an adult with an advanced solid tumor such as melanoma, head and neck, liver or kidney cancer. Sequences were derived from CD4+ or CD8+ T cells sorted from blood, sampled in a trial of the OX40 agonist ivuxolimab. The chain uses TRBV18 and TRBJ2-3, with D uncertain. The DNA of the CDR3 is TGTGCCAGCTCACCACCGGCTGCTCGCACAGATACGCAGTATTTT. Its translation: CASSPPAARTDTQYF. The full variable domain, its missing parts supplied by reference TRBV18 and TRBJ2-3, is NAGVMQNPRHLVRRRGQEARLRCSPMKGHSHVYWYRQLPEEGLKFMVYLQKENIIDESGMPKERFSAEFPKEGPSILRIQQVVRGDSAAYFCASSPPAARTDTQYFGPGTRLTVL.